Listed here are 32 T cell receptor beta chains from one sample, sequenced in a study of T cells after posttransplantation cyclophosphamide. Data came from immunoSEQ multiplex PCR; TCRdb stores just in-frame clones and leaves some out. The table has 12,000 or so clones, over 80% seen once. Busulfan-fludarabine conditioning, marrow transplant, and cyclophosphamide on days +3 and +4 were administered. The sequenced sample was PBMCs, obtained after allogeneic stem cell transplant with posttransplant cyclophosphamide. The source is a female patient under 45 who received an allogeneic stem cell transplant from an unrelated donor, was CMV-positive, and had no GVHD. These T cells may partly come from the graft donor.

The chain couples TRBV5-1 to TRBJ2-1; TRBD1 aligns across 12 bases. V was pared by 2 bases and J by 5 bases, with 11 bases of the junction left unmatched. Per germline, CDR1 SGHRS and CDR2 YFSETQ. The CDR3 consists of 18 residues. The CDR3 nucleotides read TGCGCCAGCAGCTTCCCTCGACCGGGACAGGGGGCCAACAATGAGCAGTTCTTC. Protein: CASSFPRPGQGANNEQFF.

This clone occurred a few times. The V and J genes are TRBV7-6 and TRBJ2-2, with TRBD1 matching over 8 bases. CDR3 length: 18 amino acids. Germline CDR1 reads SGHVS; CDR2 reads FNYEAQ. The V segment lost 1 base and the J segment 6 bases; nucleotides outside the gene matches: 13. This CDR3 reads CASSLETGESWRAGELFF. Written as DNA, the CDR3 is TGTGCCAGCAGCTTAGAGACAGGGGAATCGTGGAGGGCCGGGGAGCTGTTTTTT.

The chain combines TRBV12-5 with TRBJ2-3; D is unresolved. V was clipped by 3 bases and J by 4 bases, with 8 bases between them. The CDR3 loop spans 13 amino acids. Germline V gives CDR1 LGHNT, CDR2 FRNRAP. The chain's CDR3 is CASGFGASDTQYF. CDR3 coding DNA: TGTGCTAGTGGTTTCGGAGCCTCAGATACGCAGTATTTT. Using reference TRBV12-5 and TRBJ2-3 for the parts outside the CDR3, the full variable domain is DARVTQTPRHKVTEMGQEVTMRCQPILGHNTVFWYRQTMMQGLELLAYFRNRAPLDDSGMPKDRFSAEMPDATLATLKIQPSEPRDSAVYFCASGFGASDTQYFGPGTRLTVL.

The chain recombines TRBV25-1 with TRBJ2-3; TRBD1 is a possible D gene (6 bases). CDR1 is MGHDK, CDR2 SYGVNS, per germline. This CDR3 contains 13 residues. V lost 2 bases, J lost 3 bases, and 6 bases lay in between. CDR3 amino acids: CASSERGTDTQYF. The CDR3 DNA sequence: TGTGCCAGCAGTGAAAGGGGGACAGATACGCAGTATTTT.

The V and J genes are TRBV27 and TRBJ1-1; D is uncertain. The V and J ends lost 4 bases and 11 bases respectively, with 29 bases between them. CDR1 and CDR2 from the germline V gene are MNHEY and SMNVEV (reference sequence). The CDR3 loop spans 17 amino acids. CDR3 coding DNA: TGTGCCAGCAGTTCTAAAAAGGCCCTCGACGCGTCAGGAACTGCTTTCTTT. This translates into CASSSKKALDASGTAFF.

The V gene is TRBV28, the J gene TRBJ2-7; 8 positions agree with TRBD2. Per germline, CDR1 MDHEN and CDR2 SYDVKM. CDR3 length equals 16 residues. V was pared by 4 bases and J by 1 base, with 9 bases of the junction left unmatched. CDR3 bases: TGTGCCAGCAGTTCCACCGGACCGGGAGGGTCCTACGAGCAGTACTTC. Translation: CASSSTGPGGSYEQYF.

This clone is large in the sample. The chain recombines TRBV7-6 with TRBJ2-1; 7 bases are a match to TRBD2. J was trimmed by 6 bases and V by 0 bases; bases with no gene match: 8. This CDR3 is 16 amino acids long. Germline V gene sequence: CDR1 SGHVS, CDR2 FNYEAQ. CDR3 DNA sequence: TGTGCCAGCAGCTTAGCGAGAGCGGGAAGTTTCAATGAGCAGTTCTTC. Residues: CASSLARAGSFNEQFF.

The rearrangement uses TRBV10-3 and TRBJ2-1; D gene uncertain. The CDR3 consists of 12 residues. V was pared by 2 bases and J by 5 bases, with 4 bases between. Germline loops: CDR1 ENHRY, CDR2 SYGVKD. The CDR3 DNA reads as TGTGCCATCAGTGAGCTTCACAATGAGCAGTTCTTC. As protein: CAISELHNEQFF.

The CDR3 here is CAWSLFEGQGDEKLFF. In DNA form, the CDR3 reads TGTGCCTGGAGCCTGTTTGAAGGACAGGGCGATGAAAAACTGTTTTTT. This chain joins TRBV30 and TRBJ1-4, with 8 bases aligning to TRBD1. Germline loops: CDR1 GTSNPN, CDR2 SVGIG (reference sequence). The length of the CDR3 is 16 residues. The V gene end was trimmed by 3 bases and the J gene end by 6 bases; junction bases not matched to a gene: 12.

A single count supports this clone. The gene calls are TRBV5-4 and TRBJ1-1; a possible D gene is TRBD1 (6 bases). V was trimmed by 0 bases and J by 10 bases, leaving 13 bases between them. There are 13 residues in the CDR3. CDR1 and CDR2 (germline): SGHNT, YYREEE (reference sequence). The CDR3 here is CASSLVGGRRAFF. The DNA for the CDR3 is TGTGCCAGCAGCTTGGTCGGGGGGCGTAGAGCTTTCTTT.

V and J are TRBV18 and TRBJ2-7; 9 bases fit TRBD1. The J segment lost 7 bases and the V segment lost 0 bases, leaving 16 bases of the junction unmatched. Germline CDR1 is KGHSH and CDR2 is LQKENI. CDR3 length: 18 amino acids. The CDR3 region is CASSPPYAGTGSPEEQYF. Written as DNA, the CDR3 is TGTGCCAGCTCACCACCGTACGCCGGGACAGGGTCTCCCGAGGAGCAGTACTTC.

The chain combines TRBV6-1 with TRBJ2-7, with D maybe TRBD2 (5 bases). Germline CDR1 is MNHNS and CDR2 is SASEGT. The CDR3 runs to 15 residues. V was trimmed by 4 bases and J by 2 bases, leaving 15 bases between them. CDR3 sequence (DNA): TGTGCCAGCAGTGCAACCAGCGGAATTACCTACGAGCAGTACTTC. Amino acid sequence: CASSATSGITYEQYF.

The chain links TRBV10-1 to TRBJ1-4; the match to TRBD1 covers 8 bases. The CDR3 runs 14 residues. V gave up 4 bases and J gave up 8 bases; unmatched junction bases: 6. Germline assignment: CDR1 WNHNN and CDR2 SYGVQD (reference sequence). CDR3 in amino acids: CASSVDRGNEKLFF. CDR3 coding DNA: TGCGCCAGCAGTGTCGACAGGGGAAACGAAAAACTGTTTTTT.

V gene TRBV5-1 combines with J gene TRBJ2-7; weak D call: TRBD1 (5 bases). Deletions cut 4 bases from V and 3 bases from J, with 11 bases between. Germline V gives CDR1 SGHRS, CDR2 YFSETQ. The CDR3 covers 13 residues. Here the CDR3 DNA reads TGCGCCAGCAGCACCGACAGTATCTACGAGCAGTACTTC. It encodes CASSTDSIYEQYF. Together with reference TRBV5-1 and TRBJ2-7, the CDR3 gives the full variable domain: KAGVTQTPRYLIKTRGQQVTLSCSPISGHRSVSWYQQTPGQGLQFLFEYFSETQRNKGNFPGRFSGRQFSNSRSEMNVSTLELGDSALYLCASSTDSIYEQYFGPGTRLTVT.

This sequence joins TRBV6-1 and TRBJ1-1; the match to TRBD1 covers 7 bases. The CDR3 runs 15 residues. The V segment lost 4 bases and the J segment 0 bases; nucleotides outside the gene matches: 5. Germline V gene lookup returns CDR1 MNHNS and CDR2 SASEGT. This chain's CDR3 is CASSASGQMNTEAFF. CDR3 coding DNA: TGTGCCAGCAGTGCCTCGGGACAGATGAACACTGAAGCTTTCTTT.

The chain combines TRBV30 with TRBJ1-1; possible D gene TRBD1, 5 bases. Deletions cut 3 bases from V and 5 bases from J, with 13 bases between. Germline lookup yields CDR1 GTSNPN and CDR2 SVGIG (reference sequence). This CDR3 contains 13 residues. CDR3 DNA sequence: TGTGCCTGGAGAATACAGGTTACGACTGAAGCTTTCTTT. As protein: CAWRIQVTTEAFF.

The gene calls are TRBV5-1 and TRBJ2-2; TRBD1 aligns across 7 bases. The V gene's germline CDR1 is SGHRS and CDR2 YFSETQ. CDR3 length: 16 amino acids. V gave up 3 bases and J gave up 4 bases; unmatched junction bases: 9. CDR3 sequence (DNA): TGCGCCAGCAGCTCTCCAGGGGACAGTTTCACCGGGGAGCTGTTTTTT. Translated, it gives CASSSPGDSFTGELFF.

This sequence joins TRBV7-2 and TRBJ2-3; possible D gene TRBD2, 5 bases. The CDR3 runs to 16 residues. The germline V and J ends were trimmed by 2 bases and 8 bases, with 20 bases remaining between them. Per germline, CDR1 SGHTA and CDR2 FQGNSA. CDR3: CASSLPAVFQMGTQYF. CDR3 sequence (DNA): TGTGCCAGCAGCTTACCAGCGGTCTTCCAAATGGGTACGCAGTATTTT.

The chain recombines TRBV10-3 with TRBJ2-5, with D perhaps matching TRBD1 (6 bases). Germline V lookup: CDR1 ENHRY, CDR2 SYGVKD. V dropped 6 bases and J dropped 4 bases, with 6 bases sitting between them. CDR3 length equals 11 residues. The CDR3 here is CAISRGETQYF. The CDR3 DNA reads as TGTGCCATCAGCAGGGGAGAGACCCAGTACTTC.

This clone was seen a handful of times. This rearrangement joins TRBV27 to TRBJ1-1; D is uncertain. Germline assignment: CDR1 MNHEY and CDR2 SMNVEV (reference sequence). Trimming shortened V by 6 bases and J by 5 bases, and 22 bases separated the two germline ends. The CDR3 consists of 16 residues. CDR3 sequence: CASREEAGPQYTEAFF. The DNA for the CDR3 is TGTGCCAGCAGGGAGGAGGCAGGACCTCAATATACTGAAGCTTTCTTT.

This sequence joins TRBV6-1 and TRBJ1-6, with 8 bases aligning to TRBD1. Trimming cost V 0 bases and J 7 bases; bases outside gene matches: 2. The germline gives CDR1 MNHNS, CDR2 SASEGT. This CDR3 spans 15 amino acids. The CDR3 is CASSEAAGGNSPLHF. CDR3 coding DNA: TGTGCCAGCAGTGAAGCGGCAGGGGGCAATTCACCCCTCCACTTT.

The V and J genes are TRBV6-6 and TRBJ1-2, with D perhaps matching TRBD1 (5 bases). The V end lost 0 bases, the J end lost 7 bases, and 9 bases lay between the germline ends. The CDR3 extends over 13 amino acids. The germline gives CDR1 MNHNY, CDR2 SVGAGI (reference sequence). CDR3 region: CASSYSWDFGYTF. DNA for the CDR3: TGTGCCAGCAGTTACTCGTGGGACTTTGGCTACACCTTC.

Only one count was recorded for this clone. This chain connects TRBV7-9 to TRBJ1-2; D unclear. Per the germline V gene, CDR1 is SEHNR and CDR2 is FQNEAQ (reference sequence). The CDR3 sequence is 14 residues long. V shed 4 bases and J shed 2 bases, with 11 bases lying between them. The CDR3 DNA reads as TGTGCCAGCAGCTCCCAGGACTGGAACTATGGCTACACCTTC. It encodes CASSSQDWNYGYTF. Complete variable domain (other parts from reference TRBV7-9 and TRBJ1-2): DTGVSQNPRHKITKRGQNVTFRCDPISEHNRLYWYRQTLGQGPEFLTYFQNEAQLEKSRLLSDRFSAERPKGSFSTLEIQRTEQGDSAMYLCASSSQDWNYGYTFGSGTRLTVV.

DNA of the CDR3: TGCGCCAGCAGTGAGTCCGGACAACTCAATGAGCAGTTCTTC. It codes for CASSESGQLNEQFF. The rearrangement links TRBV10-1 to TRBJ2-1; weak D call: TRBD1 (5 bases). The V end was cut by 0 bases, the J end by 6 bases, with 9 bases between. The CDR3 has 14 residues. Germline lookup yields CDR1 WNHNN and CDR2 SYGVQD (reference sequence).

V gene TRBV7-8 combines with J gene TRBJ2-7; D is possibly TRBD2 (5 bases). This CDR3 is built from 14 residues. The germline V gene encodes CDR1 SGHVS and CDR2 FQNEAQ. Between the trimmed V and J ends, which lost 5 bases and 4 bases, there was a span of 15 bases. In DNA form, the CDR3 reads TGTGCCAGCAGCCCAGCGGCCCTAGGGTACGAGCAGTACTTC. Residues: CASSPAALGYEQYF.

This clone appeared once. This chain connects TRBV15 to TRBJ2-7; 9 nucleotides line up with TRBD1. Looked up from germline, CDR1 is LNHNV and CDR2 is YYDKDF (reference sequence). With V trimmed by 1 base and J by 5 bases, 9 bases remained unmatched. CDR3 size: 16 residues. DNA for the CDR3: TGTGCCACCAGCAGAGTAGTAGGGACAGGGAGCCACGAGCAGTACTTC. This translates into CATSRVVGTGSHEQYF.

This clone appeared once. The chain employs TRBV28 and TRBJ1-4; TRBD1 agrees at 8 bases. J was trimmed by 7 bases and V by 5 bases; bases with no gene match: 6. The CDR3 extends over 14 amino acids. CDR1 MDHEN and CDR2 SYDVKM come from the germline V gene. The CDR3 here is CASSTGGGGEKLFF. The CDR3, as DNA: TGTGCCAGCAGTACAGGGGGTGGGGGTGAAAAACTGTTTTTT.

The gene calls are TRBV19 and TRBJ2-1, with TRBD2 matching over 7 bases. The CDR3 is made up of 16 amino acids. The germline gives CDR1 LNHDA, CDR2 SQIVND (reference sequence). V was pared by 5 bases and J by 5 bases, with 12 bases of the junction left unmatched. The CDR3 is CASSPRPSGRNNEQFF. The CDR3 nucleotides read TGTGCCAGTAGTCCTCGCCCTAGCGGACGCAACAATGAGCAGTTCTTC.

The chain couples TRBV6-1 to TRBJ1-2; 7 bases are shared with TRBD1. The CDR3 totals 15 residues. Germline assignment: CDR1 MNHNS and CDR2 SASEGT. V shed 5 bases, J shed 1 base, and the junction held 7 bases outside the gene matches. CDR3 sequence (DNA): TGTGCCAGCAGTCCCTATTGGGACAGTAACTATGGCTACACCTTC. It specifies CASSPYWDSNYGYTF.

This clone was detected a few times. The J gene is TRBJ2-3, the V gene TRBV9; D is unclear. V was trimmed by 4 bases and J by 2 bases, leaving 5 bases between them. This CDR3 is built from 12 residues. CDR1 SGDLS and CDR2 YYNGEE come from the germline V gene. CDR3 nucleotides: TGTGCCAGCAGCCCTAACACAGATACGCAGTATTTT. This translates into CASSPNTDTQYF. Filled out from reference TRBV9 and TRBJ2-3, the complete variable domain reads DSGVTQTPKHLITATGQRVTLRCSPRSGDLSVYWYQQSLDQGLQFLIQYYNGEERAKGNILERFSAQQFPDLHSELNLSSLELGDSALYFCASSPNTDTQYFGPGTRLTVL.

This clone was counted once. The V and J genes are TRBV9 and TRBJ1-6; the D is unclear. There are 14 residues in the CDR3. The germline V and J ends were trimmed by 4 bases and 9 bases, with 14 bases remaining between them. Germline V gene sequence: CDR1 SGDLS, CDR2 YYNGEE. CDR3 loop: CASSPSELRSPLHF. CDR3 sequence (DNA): TGTGCCAGCAGCCCCTCCGAGCTTCGTTCACCCCTCCACTTT.

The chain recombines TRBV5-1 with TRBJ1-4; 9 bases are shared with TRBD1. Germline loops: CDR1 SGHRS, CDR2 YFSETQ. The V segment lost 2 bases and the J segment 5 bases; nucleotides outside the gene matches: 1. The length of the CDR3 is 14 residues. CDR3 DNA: TGCGCCAGCAGCTTAGGGACAGGGAATGAAAAACTGTTTTTT. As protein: CASSLGTGNEKLFF. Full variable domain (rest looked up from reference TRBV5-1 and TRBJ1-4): KAGVTQTPRYLIKTRGQQVTLSCSPISGHRSVSWYQQTPGQGLQFLFEYFSETQRNKGNFPGRFSGRQFSNSRSEMNVSTLELGDSALYLCASSLGTGNEKLFFGSGTQLSVL.